The 4 T cell receptor delta chains below come from one sample, sequenced in a study of Vδ1+ human thymocytes. Study results and caveats: Thymic TRG and TRD repertoires appeared highly polyclonal.

RNA was extracted from the cells and then reverse transcribed. Pooled V-gene forward primers with one constant-region reverse primer generated the CDR3 amplicons by multiplex PCR. TCRdb re-identified clones in the multiplex PCR reads via CATT. The table includes roughly 55,000 delta-chain clones, approximately 15% detected once. Antigens of these TCRs are unknown. What was sequenced was Vdelta1+ gamma-delta thymocytes from the thymus. As for subset: FACS-sorted CD3+ TCRalphabeta- TCRVdelta1+ TCRVdelta2- thymocytes. The origin of the receptors is a boy in the first two years of life who had congenital heart surgery.

This clone was observed a few times. The V call is TRDV1, the J call TRDJ1; TRDD3 aligns across 13 bases. Germline V CDR1 and CDR2: TSWWSYY, QGS. V gave up 4 bases and J gave up 1 base; unmatched junction bases: 15. This CDR3 contains 20 residues. In DNA, the CDR3 is TGTGCTCTTGGGGCCGTTCCCGGTACTGGGGGATACGTGTTCACCGATAAACTCATCTTT. It translates to CALGAVPGTGGYVFTDKLIF.

This clone is labeled as medium-sized (0.01 to 0.1%). Other nucleotide sequences from this sample produce the same CDR3. V usage is TRDV2 and J usage is TRDJ1; D may match TRDD2 or TRDD3 (9 bases each). This CDR3 has 21 amino acids. Germline V lookup: CDR1 GEAIGNYY, CDR2 EKD. Trimming took off 6 bases at V and 0 bases at J, with 34 bases between the two ends. The DNA of the CDR3 is TGTGCCTGTCCTGGCCTTCCTACGTGCCACTGGGGGAGACAGTACACCGATAAACTCATCTTT. As protein: CACPGLPTCHWGRQYTDKLIF.

The gene calls are TRDV1 and TRDJ1; 9 bases agree with TRDD3. With 1 base clipped from V and 0 bases from J, the junction kept 18 bases outside the gene matches. Per the germline V gene, CDR1 is TSWWSYY and CDR2 is QGS. This CDR3 is built from 21 residues. CDR3 amino acids: CALGEPSQGPGGILYTDKLIF. The CDR3 DNA reads as TGTGCTCTTGGGGAACCGAGTCAGGGGCCTGGGGGGATACTGTACACCGATAAACTCATCTTT.

V and J are TRDV1 and TRDJ1; 12 bases map to TRDD3. The germline V gene has CDR1 TSWWSYY and CDR2 QGS. There are 22 residues in the CDR3. V was pared by 4 bases and J by 0 bases, with 21 bases of the junction left unmatched. The CDR3 sequence is CALGVPVPETGGYLPYTDKLIF. The DNA for the CDR3 is TGTGCTCTTGGGGTCCCCGTTCCTGAAACTGGGGGATACCTCCCTTACACCGATAAACTCATCTTT.